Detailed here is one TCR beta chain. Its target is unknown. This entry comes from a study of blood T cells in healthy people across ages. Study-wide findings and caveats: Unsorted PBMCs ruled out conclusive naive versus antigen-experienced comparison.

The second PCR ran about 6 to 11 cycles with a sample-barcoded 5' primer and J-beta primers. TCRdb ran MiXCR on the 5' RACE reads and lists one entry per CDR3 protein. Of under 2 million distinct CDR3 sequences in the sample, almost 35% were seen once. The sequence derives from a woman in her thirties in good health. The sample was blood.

The CDR3 here is CASSPRTPRSSNGYTF. In DNA, the CDR3 is TGTGCCAGCAGTCCAAGGACACCCAGGAGCTCTAATGGCTACACCTTC. The chain joins TRBV12-3 or TRBV12-4 to TRBJ1-2; a possible D gene is TRBD1 (5 bases). The CDR3 sequence is 16 residues long. Trimming took 5 bases from V and 6 from J, leaving 22 bases between them.